This note documents a single TCR beta chain sequence. Antigen unknown. Measured with immunoSEQ multiplex PCR; TCRdb has only the in-frame clones, and not every one. The sample has about 70,000 clones, 86% seen once. These data are taken from a study of OX40 agonist ivuxolimab in advanced cancers. Overall study results and limits: CD8+ T cells averaged more expanded clones than CD4+. Certain nonresponding patients likewise had low normalized T-cell clonal expansion.

V was clipped by 0 bases and J by 6 bases, with 9 bases between them. Germline loops: CDR1 SGHRS, CDR2 YFSETQ. This CDR3 is 14 amino acids long. This receptor was taken from an adult with an advanced solid tumor such as melanoma, head and neck, liver or kidney cancer. The chain employs TRBV5-1 and TRBJ2-2; D is undetermined. Sample: CD4+ or CD8+ T cells sorted from blood, taken in a trial of the OX40 agonist ivuxolimab. The CDR3 nucleotides are TGCGCCAGCAGCTTGGAATATAGGCCCGGGGAGCTGTTTTTT. It specifies CASSLEYRPGELFF.